This T cell receptor (beta chain) was identified during a study of cytomegalovirus exposure and HLA in healthy donors. From germline, CDR1 is MNHNY and CDR2 SVGAGI (reference sequence). Trimming shortened V by 2 bases and J by 4 bases, and 6 bases separated the two germline ends. The CDR3 totals 13 residues. In regard to this clone: Its antigen is as yet unknown. Other DNA sequences of this sample code for an identical CDR3.

Study observations and caveats: The authors confirmed in vitro that three CMV-associated chains were specific for CMV antigens. Within an earlier analysis, most TCR beta V segments proved productive either about 87% or about 30% of the time.

Primers for the PCR totalled 60 Vbeta and 13 Jbeta. Here immunoSEQ multiplex PCR was the method, and the copy in TCRdb shows in-frame clones only, minus some. The table shows fewer than 200,000 clones, with more than 60% occurring only once. The V call is TRBV6-6, the J call TRBJ1-5; the D gene is possibly TRBD1 (5 bases). The sample comprised PBMCs. The TCR originated in a human donor in good health. CDR3 sequence (DNA): TGTGCCAGCAGTTACGGGGGGAATCAGCCCCAGCATTTT. Translated: CASSYGGNQPQHF.